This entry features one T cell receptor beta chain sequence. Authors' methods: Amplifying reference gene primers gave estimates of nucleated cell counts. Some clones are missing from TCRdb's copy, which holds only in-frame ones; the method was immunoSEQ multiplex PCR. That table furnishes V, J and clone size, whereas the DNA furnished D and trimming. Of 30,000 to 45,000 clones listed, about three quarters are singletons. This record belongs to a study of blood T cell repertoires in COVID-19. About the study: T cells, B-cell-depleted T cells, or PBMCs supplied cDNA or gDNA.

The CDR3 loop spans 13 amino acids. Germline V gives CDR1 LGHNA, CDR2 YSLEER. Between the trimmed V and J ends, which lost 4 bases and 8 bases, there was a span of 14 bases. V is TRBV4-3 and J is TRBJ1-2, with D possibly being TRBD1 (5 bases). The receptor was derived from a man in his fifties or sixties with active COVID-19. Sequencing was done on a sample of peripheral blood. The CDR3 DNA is TGCGCCAGCAGCCCGGAGGGGCAGAGCGGCTACACCTTC. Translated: CASSPEGQSGYTF.